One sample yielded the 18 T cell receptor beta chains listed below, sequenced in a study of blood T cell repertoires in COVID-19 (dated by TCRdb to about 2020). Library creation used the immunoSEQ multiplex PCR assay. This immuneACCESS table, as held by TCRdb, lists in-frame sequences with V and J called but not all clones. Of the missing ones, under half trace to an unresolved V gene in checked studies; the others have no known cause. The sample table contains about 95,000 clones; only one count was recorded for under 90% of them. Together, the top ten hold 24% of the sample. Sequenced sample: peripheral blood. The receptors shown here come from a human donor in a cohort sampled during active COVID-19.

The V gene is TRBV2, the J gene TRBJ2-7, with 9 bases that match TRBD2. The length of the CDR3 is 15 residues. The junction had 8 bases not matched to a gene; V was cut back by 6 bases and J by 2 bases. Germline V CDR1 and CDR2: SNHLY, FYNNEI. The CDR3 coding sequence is TGTGCCAGCAGGGTAGCGGGAGTCTCCCCCTACGAGCAGTACTTC. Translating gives CASRVAGVSPYEQYF.

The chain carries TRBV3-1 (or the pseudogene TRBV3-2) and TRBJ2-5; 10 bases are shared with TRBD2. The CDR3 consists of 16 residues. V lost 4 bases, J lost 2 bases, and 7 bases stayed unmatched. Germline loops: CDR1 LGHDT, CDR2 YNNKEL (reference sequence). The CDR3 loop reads CASSRRTSGAQETQYF. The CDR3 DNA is TGTGCCAGCAGCCGACGGACTAGCGGAGCTCAAGAGACCCAGTACTTC.

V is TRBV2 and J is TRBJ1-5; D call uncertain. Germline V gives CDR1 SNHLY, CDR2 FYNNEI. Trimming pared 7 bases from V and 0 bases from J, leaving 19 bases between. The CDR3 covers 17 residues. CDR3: CASTVSAARYSNQPQHF. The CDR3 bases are TGTGCCAGCACGGTCTCCGCCGCTCGCTATAGCAATCAGCCCCAGCATTTT.

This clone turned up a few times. Here the CDR3 reads CASSRGGSLSGNTIYF. CDR3 coding DNA: TGTGCCAGCAGCCGTGGGGGCAGCCTTTCTGGAAACACCATATATTTT. The chain employs TRBV7-9 and TRBJ1-3, with D possibly being TRBD1 (6 bases). Deletions cut 5 bases from V and 1 base from J, with 15 bases between. This CDR3 spans 16 amino acids. Germline lookup yields CDR1 SEHNR and CDR2 FQNEAQ (reference sequence).

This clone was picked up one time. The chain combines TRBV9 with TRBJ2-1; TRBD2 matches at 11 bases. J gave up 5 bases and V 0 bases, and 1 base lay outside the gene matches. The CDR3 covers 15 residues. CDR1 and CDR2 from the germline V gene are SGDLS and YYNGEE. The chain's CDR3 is CASSVVAGGHNEQFF. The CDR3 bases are TGTGCCAGCAGCGTAGTAGCGGGAGGGCACAATGAGCAGTTCTTC.

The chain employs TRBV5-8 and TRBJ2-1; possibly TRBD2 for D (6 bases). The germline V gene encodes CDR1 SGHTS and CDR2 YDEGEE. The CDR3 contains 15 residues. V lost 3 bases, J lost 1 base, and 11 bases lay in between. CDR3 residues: CASSSRDWSYNEQFF. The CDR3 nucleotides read TGTGCCAGCAGCTCCCGGGACTGGTCCTACAATGAGCAGTTCTTC. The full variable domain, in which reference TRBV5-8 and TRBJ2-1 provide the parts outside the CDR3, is EAGVTQSPTHLIKTRGQQATLRCSPISGHTSVYWYQQALGLGLQFLLWYDEGEERNRGNFPPRFSGRQFPNYSSELNVNALELEDSALYLCASSSRDWSYNEQFFGPGTRLTVL.

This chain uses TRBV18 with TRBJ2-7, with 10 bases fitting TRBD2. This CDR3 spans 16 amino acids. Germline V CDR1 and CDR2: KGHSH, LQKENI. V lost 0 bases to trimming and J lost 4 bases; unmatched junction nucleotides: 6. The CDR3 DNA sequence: TGTGCCAGCTCACCACCGGTAGCGGGAGGAATATACGAGCAGTACTTC. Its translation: CASSPPVAGGIYEQYF.

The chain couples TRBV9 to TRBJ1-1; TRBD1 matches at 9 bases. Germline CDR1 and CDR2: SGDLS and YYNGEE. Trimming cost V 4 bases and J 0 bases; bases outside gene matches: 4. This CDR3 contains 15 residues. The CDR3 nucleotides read TGTGCCAGCAGCCCTGGGGACAGGGTGAACACTGAAGCTTTCTTT. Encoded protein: CASSPGDRVNTEAFF.

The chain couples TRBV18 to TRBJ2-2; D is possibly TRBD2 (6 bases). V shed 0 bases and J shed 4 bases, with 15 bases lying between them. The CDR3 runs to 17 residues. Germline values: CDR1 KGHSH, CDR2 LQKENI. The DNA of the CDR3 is TGTGCCAGCTCACCACCTTCAGGGACTGTGGGCACCGGGGAGCTGTTTTTT. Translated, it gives CASSPPSGTVGTGELFF.

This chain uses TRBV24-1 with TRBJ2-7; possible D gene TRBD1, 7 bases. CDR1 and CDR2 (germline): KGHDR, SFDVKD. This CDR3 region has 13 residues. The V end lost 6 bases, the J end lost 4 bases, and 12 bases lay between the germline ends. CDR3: CATSSQGGYEQYF. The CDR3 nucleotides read TGTGCCACCAGTAGCCAGGGGGGATACGAGCAGTACTTC.

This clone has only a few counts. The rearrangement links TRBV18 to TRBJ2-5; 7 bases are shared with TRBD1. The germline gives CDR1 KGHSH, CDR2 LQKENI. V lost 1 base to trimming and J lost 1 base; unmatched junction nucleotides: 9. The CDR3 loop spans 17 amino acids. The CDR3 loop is CASSPLPTGTSQETQYF. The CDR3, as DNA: TGTGCCAGCTCACCACTTCCGACAGGGACCAGCCAAGAGACCCAGTACTTC.

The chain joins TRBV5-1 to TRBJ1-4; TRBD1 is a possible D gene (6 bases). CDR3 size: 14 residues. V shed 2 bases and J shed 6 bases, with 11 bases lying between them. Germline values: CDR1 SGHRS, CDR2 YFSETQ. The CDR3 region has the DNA TGCGCCAGCAGCTTCGGGCAGGGGTATGAAAAACTGTTTTTT. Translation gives CASSFGQGYEKLFF.

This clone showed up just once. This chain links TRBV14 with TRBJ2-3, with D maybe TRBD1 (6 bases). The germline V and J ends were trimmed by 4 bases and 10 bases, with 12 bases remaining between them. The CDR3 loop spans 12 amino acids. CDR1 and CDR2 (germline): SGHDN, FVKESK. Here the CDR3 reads CASSRLQGSQYF. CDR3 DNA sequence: TGTGCCAGCAGCCGGCTCCAGGGGTCGCAGTATTTT.

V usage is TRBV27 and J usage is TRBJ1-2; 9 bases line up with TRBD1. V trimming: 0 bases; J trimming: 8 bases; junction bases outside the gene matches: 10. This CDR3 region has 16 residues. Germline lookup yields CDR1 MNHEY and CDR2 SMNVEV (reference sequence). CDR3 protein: CASSLSGLQGARGYTF. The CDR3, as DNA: TGTGCCAGCAGTTTATCGGGGTTACAGGGGGCGAGGGGCTACACCTTC.

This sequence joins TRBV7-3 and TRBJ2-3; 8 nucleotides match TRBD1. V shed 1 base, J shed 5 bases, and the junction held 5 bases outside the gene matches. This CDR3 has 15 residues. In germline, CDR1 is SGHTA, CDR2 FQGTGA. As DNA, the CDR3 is TGTGCCAGCAGCTTAATGCAGGGGGCGCAAGATACGCAGTATTTT. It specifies CASSLMQGAQDTQYF. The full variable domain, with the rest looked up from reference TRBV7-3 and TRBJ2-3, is GAGVSQTPSNKVTEKGKYVELRCDPISGHTALYWYRQSLGQGPEFLIYFQGTGAADDSGLPNDRFFAVRPEGSVSTLKIQRTERGDSAVYLCASSLMQGAQDTQYFGPGTRLTVL.

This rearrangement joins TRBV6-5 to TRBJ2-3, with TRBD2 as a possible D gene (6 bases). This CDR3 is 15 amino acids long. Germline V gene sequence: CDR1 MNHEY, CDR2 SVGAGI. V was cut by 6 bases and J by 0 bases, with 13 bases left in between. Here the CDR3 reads CASSLSGDSTDTQYF. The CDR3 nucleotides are TGTGCCAGCAGCCTTAGCGGAGACAGCACAGATACGCAGTATTTT.

The CDR3: CAISDEGQGFSGEQYF. The CDR3 DNA reads TGTGCCATCAGTGATGAAGGACAGGGGTTTTCGGGTGAGCAGTACTTC. This chain uses TRBV10-3 with TRBJ2-7; the match to TRBD1 covers 9 bases. This CDR3 is built from 16 residues. Germline CDR1 reads ENHRY; CDR2 reads SYGVKD. J gave up 7 bases and V 3 bases, and 13 bases lay outside the gene matches.

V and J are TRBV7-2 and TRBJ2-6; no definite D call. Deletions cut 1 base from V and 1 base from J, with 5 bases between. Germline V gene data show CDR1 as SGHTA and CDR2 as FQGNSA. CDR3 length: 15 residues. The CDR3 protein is CASSLDRSGANVLTF. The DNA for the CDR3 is TGTGCCAGCAGCTTAGACAGATCTGGGGCCAACGTCCTGACTTTC.